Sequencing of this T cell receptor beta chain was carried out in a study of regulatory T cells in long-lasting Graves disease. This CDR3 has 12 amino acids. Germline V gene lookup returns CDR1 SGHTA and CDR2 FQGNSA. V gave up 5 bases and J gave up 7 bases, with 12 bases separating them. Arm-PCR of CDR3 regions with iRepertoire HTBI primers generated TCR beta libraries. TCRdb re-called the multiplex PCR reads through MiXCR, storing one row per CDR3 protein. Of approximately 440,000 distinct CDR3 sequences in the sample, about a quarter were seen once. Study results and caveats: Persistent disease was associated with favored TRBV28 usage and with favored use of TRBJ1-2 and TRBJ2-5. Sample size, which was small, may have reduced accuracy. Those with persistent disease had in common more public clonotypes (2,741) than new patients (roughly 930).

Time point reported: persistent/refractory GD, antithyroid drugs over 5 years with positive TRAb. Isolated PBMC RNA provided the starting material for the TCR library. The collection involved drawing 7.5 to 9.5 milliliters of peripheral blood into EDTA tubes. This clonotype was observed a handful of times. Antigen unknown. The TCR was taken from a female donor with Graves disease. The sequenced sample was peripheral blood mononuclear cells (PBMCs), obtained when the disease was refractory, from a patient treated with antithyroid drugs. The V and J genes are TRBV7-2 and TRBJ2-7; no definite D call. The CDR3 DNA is TGTGCCAGCAGCATCAGCTTGGGAGAGCAGTACTTC. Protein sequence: CASSISLGEQYF. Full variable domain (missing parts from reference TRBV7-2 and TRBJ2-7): GAGVSQSPSNKVTEKGKDVELRCDPISGHTALYWYRQSLGQGLEFLIYFQGNSAPDKSGLPSDRFSAERTGGSVSTLTIQRTQQEDSAVYLCASSISLGEQYFGPGTRLTVT.